This passage covers 21 T cell receptor beta chains from one sample sequenced in a study of T cells after yellow fever vaccination. One entry per CDR3 protein, called by TCRdb with MiXCR from the 5' RACE reads. The sample carries under 300,000 distinct CDR3 sequences, more than 6.5% recorded once. The sample consisted of CD4+ T cells sorted from PBMCs, taken on the day of the yellow fever booster vaccination. The receptors come from a man aged 25-45 years who received the YFV17D yellow fever vaccine.

This clonotype was observed a handful of times. The chain couples TRBV4-3 to TRBJ2-6; the D is unclear. The germline CDR1 and CDR2 sequences are LGHNA and YSLEER. This CDR3 comprises 16 residues. Trimming shortened V by 0 bases and J by 4 bases, and 10 bases separated the two germline ends. CDR3: CASSQDRVLGANVLTF. The CDR3 DNA sequence: TGCGCCAGCAGCCAAGATCGGGTACTCGGGGCCAACGTCCTGACTTTC.

This clonotype was picked up many times. This rearrangement joins TRBV11-2 to TRBJ2-7; D remains ambiguous. Germline CDR1 and CDR2: SGHAT and FQNNGV. Trimming removed 1 base from V and 6 bases from J, with 10 bases in between. The CDR3 spans 13 residues. The chain's CDR3 is CASSLAAEGEQYF. CDR3 nucleotide sequence: TGTGCCAGCAGCTTAGCTGCAGAAGGCGAGCAGTACTTC. The whole variable domain, filled in from reference TRBV11-2 and TRBJ2-7, reads EAGVAQSPRYKIIEKRQSVAFWCNPISGHATLYWYQQILGQGPKLLIQFQNNGVVDDSQLPKDRFSAERLKGVDSTLKIQPAKLEDSAVYLCASSLAAEGEQYFGPGTRLTVT.

The rearrangement joins TRBV15 to TRBJ1-3; D perhaps matches TRBD1 (5 bases). Germline loops: CDR1 LNHNV, CDR2 YYDKDF (reference sequence). The CDR3 consists of 14 residues. V lost 6 bases, J lost 1 base, and 10 bases lay in between. CDR3 residues: CATSWTPSGNTIYF. The CDR3 nucleotides read TGTGCCACCAGTTGGACACCTTCTGGAAACACCATATATTTT.

This clonotype was seen more than once but under ten times. V is TRBV18 and J is TRBJ2-1, with TRBD1 matching over 10 bases. The CDR3 has 17 amino acids. Trimming at V came to 4 bases and at J to 9 bases, leaving 15 bases not matched to a gene. In germline, CDR1 is KGHSH, CDR2 LQKENI. The CDR3 nucleotides read TGTGCCAGCTCACTTCCCAGGGACAGGGGATCGGCGCGTGAGCAGTTCTTC. It translates to CASSLPRDRGSAREQFF.

This clonotype was counted ten times or more. The genes are TRBV14 and TRBJ1-1; 9 bases agree with TRBD1. V lost 2 bases, J lost 9 bases, and 13 bases stayed unmatched. The germline gives CDR1 SGHDN, CDR2 FVKESK. The CDR3 spans 16 residues. The CDR3 region is CASSQLGTGGIAQAFF. Here the CDR3 DNA reads TGTGCCAGCAGCCAACTTGGTACAGGGGGCATCGCTCAAGCTTTCTTT.

This clonotype came up many times. This chain joins TRBV4-2 and TRBJ2-6; D gene uncertain. Trimming stripped 1 base from V and 0 bases from J, with 4 bases between. The germline CDR1 and CDR2 sequences are LGHNA and YNFKEQ. The CDR3 runs to 15 residues. In DNA form, the CDR3 reads TGTGCCAGCAGCCAAGGCCGCTCTGGGGCCAACGTCCTGACTTTC. Amino acid sequence: CASSQGRSGANVLTF.

In regard to this clonotype: Being one base from a much bigger clone, this may be a read error. The gene calls are TRBV5-1 and TRBJ2-7; D possibly corresponds to TRBD2 (7 bases). Germline CDR1 is SGHRS and CDR2 is YFSETQ. This CDR3 is built from 14 residues. The CDR3 bases are TGCTCCAGCAGCTTAGGGGGGGCGCCCCGCGAGCAGTACTTC. Protein sequence: CSSSLGGAPREQYF.

This clonotype has only a few counts. The chain couples TRBV3-1 to TRBJ1-6; D is unresolved. Germline CDR1 is LGHDT and CDR2 is YNNKEL (reference sequence). Deletions cut 1 base from V and 2 bases from J, with 12 bases between. The CDR3 extends over 17 amino acids. CDR3 loop: CASSQARVFTYNSPLHF. DNA of the CDR3: TGTGCCAGCAGCCAAGCCAGAGTTTTTACCTATAATTCACCCCTCCACTTT.

The chain recombines TRBV20-1 with TRBJ2-5, with D perhaps assigned TRBD1 or TRBD2 (5 bases each). Between the trimmed V and J ends, which lost 1 base and 4 bases, there was a span of 10 bases. The CDR3 spans 13 residues. The germline V gene encodes CDR1 DFQATT and CDR2 SNEGSKA (reference sequence). In DNA form, the CDR3 reads TGCAGTGCTAGAGGACAGAGGGCAGAGACCCAGTACTTC. It encodes CSARGQRAETQYF.

There are a few counts of this clonotype. The chain combines TRBV19 with TRBJ1-2, with 10 bases matching TRBD1. V trimming: 3 bases; J trimming: 7 bases; junction bases outside the gene matches: 5. The CDR3 covers 14 residues. Germline-derived CDR1 and CDR2 are LNHDA and SQIVND (reference sequence). CDR3 in amino acids: CASSIRDRGPGYTF. CDR3 coding DNA: TGTGCCAGTAGTATTCGCGACAGGGGGCCTGGCTACACCTTC.

The J gene is TRBJ2-3, the V gene TRBV24-1; D uncertain. V gave up 2 bases and J gave up 6 bases, with 14 bases separating them. The germline V gene encodes CDR1 KGHDR and CDR2 SFDVKD. This CDR3 has 15 residues. This CDR3 reads CATSDSQKYGDTQYF. In DNA, the CDR3 is TGTGCCACCAGTGATTCTCAGAAATATGGGGATACGCAGTATTTT.

The CDR3 protein is CASTLTGKAGYTF. Written as DNA, the CDR3 is TGTGCCAGCACCTTGACAGGGAAGGCGGGCTACACCTTC. This chain connects TRBV2 to TRBJ1-2, with 7 bases that match TRBD1. The V and J ends lost 7 bases and 8 bases, in that order; junction bases with no gene match: 10. Germline assignment: CDR1 SNHLY and CDR2 FYNNEI. This CDR3 comprises 13 residues.

The genes are TRBV21-1 and TRBJ1-6; the listed D gene, TRBD1, was not tested against the DNA. TRBV21-1 is a known pseudogene. The CDR3 has 15 amino acids. CDR3 bases: TGTGCCAGCAGCAAAAGCCGGACAGGGGATTCACCCCTCCACTTT. Its protein product is CASSKSRTGDSPLHF.

The chain links TRBV18 to TRBJ1-2; 9 bases agree with TRBD1. Trimming cost V 5 bases and J 6 bases; bases outside gene matches: 7. Germline V lookup: CDR1 KGHSH, CDR2 LQKENI. The CDR3 extends over 14 amino acids. This chain's CDR3 is CASSIEQGADGYTF. The CDR3 bases are TGTGCCAGCTCAATCGAACAGGGGGCTGATGGCTACACCTTC.

This clonotype came up a few times. V gene TRBV7-8 combines with J gene TRBJ2-7, with 9 positions matching TRBD2. Per germline, CDR1 SGHVS and CDR2 FQNEAQ. Trimming cost V 6 bases and J 5 bases; bases outside gene matches: 2. This CDR3 contains 12 residues. This CDR3 is CASRLAGHEQYF. The DNA for the CDR3 is TGTGCCAGCAGGCTAGCGGGACACGAGCAGTACTTC. The full variable domain, rest sourced from reference TRBV7-8 and TRBJ2-7, is GAGVSQSPRYKVAKRGQDVALRCDPISGHVSLFWYQQALGQGPEFLTYFQNEAQLDKSGLPSDRFFAERPEGSVSTLKIQRTQQEDSAVYLCASRLAGHEQYFGPGTRLTVT.

This clonotype was seen repeatedly, ten times or more. The chain is built from TRBV7-2 and TRBJ2-5; D call uncertain. Deletions cut 5 bases from V and 2 bases from J, with 9 bases between. Germline values: CDR1 SGHTA, CDR2 FQGNSA. The CDR3 is 13 residues long. CDR3 loop: CASSRSLQETQYF. The CDR3 coding sequence is TGTGCCAGCAGCAGAAGCTTGCAAGAGACCCAGTACTTC. The full variable domain, rest sourced from reference TRBV7-2 and TRBJ2-5, is GAGVSQSPSNKVTEKGKDVELRCDPISGHTALYWYRQSLGQGLEFLIYFQGNSAPDKSGLPSDRFSAERTGGSVSTLTIQRTQQEDSAVYLCASSRSLQETQYFGPGTRLLVL.

This clonotype was picked up a small number of times. This sequence joins TRBV19 and TRBJ2-7; no reliable D call. The V gene's germline CDR1 is LNHDA and CDR2 SQIVND (reference sequence). This CDR3 is built from 16 residues. V shed 3 bases and J shed 2 bases, with 17 bases lying between them. The CDR3 nucleotides are TGTGCCAGTAGTATTGCATATCAGACACGCGCCTACGAGCAGTACTTC. Amino acid sequence: CASSIAYQTRAYEQYF. Full variable domain (remainder filled in from reference TRBV19 and TRBJ2-7): DGGITQSPKYLFRKEGQNVTLSCEQNLNHDAMYWYRQDPGQGLRLIYYSQIVNDFQKGDIAEGYSVSREKKESFPLTVTSAQKNPTAFYLCASSIAYQTRAYEQYFGPGTRLTVT.

This clonotype was detected only a few times. The chain couples TRBV20-1 to TRBJ2-1; 9 nucleotides agree with TRBD2. From germline, CDR1 is DFQATT and CDR2 SNEGSKA (reference sequence). The length of the CDR3 is 11 residues. The CDR3 sequence: CSRTSVNEQFF. The CDR3 DNA reads TGCTCCAGGACTAGCGTTAATGAGCAGTTCTTC.

This clonotype has a handful of counts. This chain links TRBV7-2 with TRBJ2-1, with 11 bases aligning to TRBD2. The length of the CDR3 is 16 residues. The germline CDR1 and CDR2 sequences are SGHTA and FQGNSA. V was pared by 1 base and J by 7 bases, with 6 bases of the junction left unmatched. The DNA of the CDR3 is TGTGCCAGCAGCTTAGTTAGCGGGAGGGTTAGGAATGAGCAGTTCTTC. Translated, it gives CASSLVSGRVRNEQFF.

This clonotype was seen many times. V usage is TRBV12-3 or TRBV12-4 and J usage is TRBJ2-1, with D maybe TRBD2 (6 bases). The CDR3 runs to 15 residues. The ends were cut back, 3 bases at V and 3 bases at J, with 12 bases in the middle. The CDR3 coding sequence is TGTGCCAGCAGTTTTGTGTCGGGGGACTACAATGAGCAGTTCTTC. As protein: CASSFVSGDYNEQFF.

The genes are TRBV29-1 and TRBJ1-5, with D maybe TRBD1 (5 bases). CDR1 and CDR2 from the germline V gene are SQVTM and ANQGSEA. Trimming removed 6 bases at V and 6 bases at J, with 15 bases between. This CDR3 region has 13 residues. The CDR3 reads CSVIDTGGQPQHF. The CDR3 DNA is TGCAGCGTGATAGACACAGGTGGTCAGCCCCAGCATTTT. Based on the CDR3 plus reference TRBV29-1 and TRBJ1-5, the full variable domain is SAVISQKPSRDICQRGTSLTIQCQVDSQVTMMFWYRQQPGQSLTLIATANQGSEATYESGFVIDKFPISRPNLTFSTLTVSNMSPEDSSIYLCSVIDTGGQPQHFGDGTRLSIL.